This record concerns one T cell receptor beta chain sequence. Antigen: not known. TCRdb keeps only in-frame clones here, not all; method: immunoSEQ multiplex PCR. Of over 100,000 clones detected, around 90% appear once; the ten largest clones hold just over 2.5%. The CDR3 loop spans 15 amino acids. The germline CDR1 and CDR2 sequences are SGHNT and YENEEA. V was trimmed by 5 bases and J by 0 bases, leaving 12 bases between them. The data derive from a study of T cell responses to AZD1222 COVID-19 vaccine. Findings and limits, study-wide: Spike regions recognized by vaccine-associated CD4 TCRs spanned the protein, led by 160-218 and 743-854. Among AZD1222 vaccinees, only 5 to 7 were seropositive at baseline.

The source is an adult who received the AZD1222 COVID-19 vaccine. Sample: peripheral blood, taken 28 days after the second AZD1222 dose. The chain recombines TRBV11-3 with TRBJ2-3; D ambiguous. In nucleotides, the CDR3 is TGTGCCAGCAGCGGGCCTGGGCGGAGCACAGATACGCAGTATTTT. This sequence encodes CASSGPGRSTDTQYF.